This record covers a single T cell receptor (beta chain). Sequencing used immunoSEQ multiplex PCR; TCRdb keeps in-frame clones, though not all of them. The data hold under 300,000 clones, with roughly 87% observed a single time. Germline-derived CDR1 and CDR2 are LNHNV and YYDKDF (reference sequence). V was clipped by 0 bases and J by 4 bases, with 12 bases between them. There are 15 residues in the CDR3. The data were obtained in a study of control samples from healthy donors and cancer patients. The clonotype was recovered from an older woman with lung cancer. Sequenced sample: PBMCs. The chain joins TRBV15 to TRBJ1-2, with D uncertain. Here the CDR3 DNA reads TGTGCCACCAGCAGAGATAGGGCAGTCCTCTATGGCTACACCTTC. This encodes CATSRDRAVLYGYTF.